One sample yielded the 32 T cell receptor beta chains listed below, sequenced in a study of a mutant IDH1 vaccine in newly diagnosed glioma listed by TCRdb under 2021. Receptor amplification or capture employed the immunoSEQ multiplex PCR assay. The clones in this table, taken by TCRdb from immuneACCESS, are in-frame only. Not every clone is retained; where verified, under half of the shortfall comes from an unresolved V gene, and the cause of the rest is unknown. The sample has 69,000 or so clones on record, around 86% of them singletons. The ten largest account for about 2% of the sample. For these receptors, no antigen is known. The intended sense of this specimen's time point label: week 35, safety follow-up. Each vaccine dose was 300 ug of a 20-mer mutant IDH1 peptide in Montanide, given subcutaneously with topical imiquimod. Here the sequenced sample was PBMCs, taken from a glioma patient whose treatment included an IDH1 peptide vaccine. These TCRs come from a man aged 25-45 years with glioma.

This rearrangement joins TRBV14 to TRBJ2-1; TRBD2 might be the D (7 bases). This CDR3 is 16 amino acids long. Germline CDR1 is SGHDN and CDR2 is FVKESK. V shed 0 bases and J shed 3 bases, with 12 bases lying between them. CDR3 DNA sequence: TGTGCCAGCAGCCAAGATCCCGGGGGGCTCTACAATGAGCAGTTCTTC. Translation: CASSQDPGGLYNEQFF.

The rearrangement uses TRBV29-1 and TRBJ2-2; D remains unclear. Trimming shortened V by 0 bases and J by 2 bases, and 4 bases separated the two germline ends. The CDR3 has 13 amino acids. The V gene's germline CDR1 is SQVTM and CDR2 ANQGSEA. The CDR3 DNA is TGCAGCGTTGAAGATCAAAACACCGGGGAGCTGTTTTTT. It encodes CSVEDQNTGELFF.

The chain couples TRBV7-2 to TRBJ2-4; TRBD2 agrees at 12 bases. J lost 9 bases, V lost 2 bases, and 14 bases had no gene match. The length of the CDR3 is 18 residues. In germline, CDR1 is SGHTA, CDR2 FQGNSA. The CDR3 DNA reads as TGTGCCAGCAGCTTAAGTAGGAGGGCTAGCGGGAGGGCCGCCATTCAGTACTTC. Residues: CASSLSRRASGRAAIQYF.

This chain joins TRBV27 and TRBJ2-7; 7 positions agree with TRBD1. This CDR3 spans 15 amino acids. CDR1 and CDR2 from the germline V gene are MNHEY and SMNVEV (reference sequence). The V gene end was trimmed by 5 bases and the J gene end by 4 bases; junction bases not matched to a gene: 11. The CDR3 DNA reads TGTGCCAGCAGTACGACAGGGTTGAGATCGTACGAGCAGTACTTC. As protein: CASSTTGLRSYEQYF.

The V and J genes are TRBV7-2 and TRBJ1-2; 9 nucleotides agree with TRBD1. The CDR3 has 13 residues. V lost 4 bases, J lost 4 bases, and 1 base stayed unmatched. CDR1 is SGHTA and CDR2 is FQGNSA in the germline V gene. CDR3 nucleotides: TGTGCCAGCAGCTCGGGACAGGGCTATGGCTACACCTTC. Its translation is CASSSGQGYGYTF.

In this sample, this clone turned up once. This chain connects TRBV28 to TRBJ2-5, with D possibly being TRBD2 (5 bases). Per the germline V gene, CDR1 is MDHEN and CDR2 is SYDVKM. The CDR3 loop spans 15 amino acids. V lost 5 bases to trimming and J lost 1 base, with 14 bases between them. This CDR3 is CASSPPWELQETQYF. Here the CDR3 DNA reads TGTGCCAGCAGTCCCCCGTGGGAGCTCCAAGAGACCCAGTACTTC.

This chain links TRBV5-4 with TRBJ1-1, with D perhaps matching TRBD1 (6 bases). Germline CDR1 SGHNT, CDR2 YYREEE (reference sequence). The V end was cut by 0 bases, the J end by 4 bases, with 13 bases between. CDR3 length: 15 amino acids. The CDR3 spells CASSLAGGLGTEAFF. The CDR3 DNA reads as TGTGCCAGCAGCTTGGCCGGGGGGCTAGGCACTGAAGCTTTCTTT.

The V and J genes are TRBV6-1 and TRBJ2-7; the D call may be TRBD1 or TRBD2 (5 bases each). Germline values: CDR1 MNHNS, CDR2 SASEGT. V was pared by 7 bases and J by 9 bases, with 22 bases between. The CDR3 sequence is 14 residues long. In DNA, the CDR3 is TGTGCCAGCATAGGGACGGCCTCCTACGAAGGGCAGTACTTC. Its translation: CASIGTASYEGQYF.

The chain is built from TRBV19 and TRBJ1-2; the D gene is possibly TRBD1 (5 bases). CDR1 and CDR2 from the germline V gene are LNHDA and SQIVND (reference sequence). Trimming cost V 2 bases and J 4 bases, with 11 bases left between them. This CDR3 region has 14 residues. The CDR3 coding sequence is TGTGCCAGTAGTATACACAGGCAGGCCTATGGCTACACCTTC. As protein: CASSIHRQAYGYTF.

The chain has TRBV28 and TRBJ2-5, with no clear D. With 3 bases removed from V and 0 bases from J, the gap between germline ends came to 5 bases. CDR3 length: 13 amino acids. Per germline, CDR1 MDHEN and CDR2 SYDVKM. The CDR3 coding sequence is TGTGCCAGCAGTTTCGACTACCAAGAGACCCAGTACTTC. Its translation: CASSFDYQETQYF.

The rearrangement joins TRBV7-2 to TRBJ2-1, with 11 positions matching TRBD2. This CDR3 spans 15 amino acids. V trimming: 5 bases; J trimming: 6 bases; junction bases outside the gene matches: 6. Germline V lookup: CDR1 SGHTA, CDR2 FQGNSA. The CDR3 sequence is CASSVVSGGANEQFF. Written as DNA, the CDR3 is TGTGCCAGCAGCGTCGTTAGCGGGGGGGCCAATGAGCAGTTCTTC.

This clone was recorded once. The chain carries TRBV19 and TRBJ2-3; D remains unclear. Trimming cost V 1 base and J 6 bases, with 11 bases left between them. The CDR3 consists of 14 residues. CDR1 is LNHDA and CDR2 is SQIVND in the germline V gene (reference sequence). CDR3 nucleotide sequence: TGTGCCAGTAGTATAGGGCTGATGGCGGATACGCAGTATTTT. This sequence encodes CASSIGLMADTQYF.

The chain couples TRBV29-1 to TRBJ2-3; 7 bases line up with TRBD1. The germline V gene has CDR1 SQVTM and CDR2 ANQGSEA. V lost 4 bases and J lost 5; bases outside the gene matches: 9. This CDR3 has 14 residues. CDR3 coding DNA: TGCAGCGTTGCAAGACAGGGTTCTGGAGATACGCAGTATTTT. It yields the protein CSVARQGSGDTQYF.

This sequence joins TRBV28 and TRBJ2-3; no clear D gene. Trimming left V 4 bases short and J 6 bases short, with 11 bases between. Germline V CDR1 and CDR2: MDHEN, SYDVKM. The CDR3 is 13 amino acids. CDR3 nucleotides: TGTGCCAGCAGTTACCTCGCGGCGGATACGCAGTATTTT. Residues: CASSYLAADTQYF.

The chain employs TRBV5-1 and TRBJ1-1, with D uncertain. The CDR3 runs 16 residues. V shed 4 bases and J shed 0 bases, with 16 bases lying between them. The germline gives CDR1 SGHRS, CDR2 YFSETQ. The CDR3 reads CASSRQIGTMNTEAFF. CDR3 coding DNA: TGCGCCAGCAGCCGGCAGATAGGTACCATGAACACTGAAGCTTTCTTT.

This clone was seen a few times. This chain connects TRBV20-1 to TRBJ1-1; TRBD1 agrees at 7 bases. CDR3 size: 11 residues. Germline assignment: CDR1 DFQATT and CDR2 SNEGSKA (reference sequence). The CDR3 DNA sequence: TGCAGGGGGACAGTTTTCACTGAAGCTTTCTTT. It encodes CRGTVFTEAFF.

V gene TRBV2 combines with J gene TRBJ2-7; 8 bases match TRBD1. Germline values: CDR1 SNHLY, CDR2 FYNNEI. CDR3 size: 14 residues. V gave up 6 bases and J gave up 5 bases; unmatched junction bases: 9. This chain's CDR3 is CASSYGQGPDEQYF. In nucleotides, the CDR3 is TGTGCCAGCAGCTATGGACAGGGTCCAGACGAGCAGTACTTC.

In this sample, this clone turned up a few times. The chain employs TRBV6-1 and TRBJ1-4, with D perhaps TRBD1 (6 bases). Trimming cost V 6 bases and J 7 bases, with 12 bases left between them. This CDR3 is 13 amino acids long. Germline V gene sequence: CDR1 MNHNS, CDR2 SASEGT. The CDR3 loop reads CASSRGPVEKLFF. DNA of the CDR3: TGTGCCAGCAGCCGGGGGCCCGTTGAAAAACTGTTTTTT.

V usage is TRBV11-2 and J usage is TRBJ1-1; D is perhaps TRBD1 (5 bases). The CDR3 runs to 15 residues. Germline V gene lookup returns CDR1 SGHAT and CDR2 FQNNGV. The ends were cut back, 3 bases at V and 0 bases at J, with 11 bases in the middle. Here the CDR3 reads CASSLGPPVNTEAFF. CDR3 sequence (DNA): TGTGCCAGCAGCTTGGGGCCCCCGGTGAACACTGAAGCTTTCTTT.

This chain connects TRBV7-9 to TRBJ1-1; 10 bases are shared with TRBD1. V lost 4 bases to trimming and J lost 5 bases; unmatched junction nucleotides: 7. The germline CDR1 and CDR2 sequences are SEHNR and FQNEAQ (reference sequence). The CDR3 runs to 15 residues. CDR3 region: CASSSTGQGYTEAFF. The DNA for the CDR3 is TGTGCCAGCAGCTCGACGGGACAGGGGTATACTGAAGCTTTCTTT.

The chain recombines TRBV29-1 with TRBJ2-4; weak D call: TRBD1 (6 bases). The CDR3 is made up of 13 amino acids. Germline assignment: CDR1 SQVTM and CDR2 ANQGSEA. V lost 0 bases and J 6 bases, leaving 9 bases between the germline ends. CDR3 nucleotide sequence: TGCAGCGTTGAAGAGGGGGCAAGAAACATTCAGTACTTC. Translating it yields CSVEEGARNIQYF.

V gene TRBV7-8 combines with J gene TRBJ1-2, with D perhaps TRBD1 (6 bases). Germline CDR1 SGHVS, CDR2 FQNEAQ. The V gene lost 4 bases and the J gene lost 4 bases, with 13 bases spanning the gap. This CDR3 is 14 amino acids long. This chain's CDR3 is CASSYTGYSYGYTF. CDR3 coding DNA: TGTGCCAGCAGCTACACAGGGTACAGCTATGGCTACACCTTC.

CDR3 bases: TGTGCCAGCACCAACAGCAAATACTATGGCTACACCTTC. Translating it yields CASTNSKYYGYTF. The chain recombines TRBV2 with TRBJ1-2; D is ambiguous. The CDR3 sequence is 13 residues long. The germline V and J ends were trimmed by 7 bases and 3 bases, with 12 bases remaining between them. Looked up from germline, CDR1 is SNHLY and CDR2 is FYNNEI. Full variable domain (outside the CDR3, taken from reference TRBV2 and TRBJ1-2): EPEVTQTPSHQVTQMGQEVILRCVPISNHLYFYWYRQILGQKVEFLVSFYNNEISEKSEIFDDQFSVERPDGSNFTLKIRSTKLEDSAMYFCASTNSKYYGYTFGSGTRLTVV.

This clone was observed a few times. CDR3 in amino acids: CASSIGTGGRSNQPQHF. CDR3 in DNA: TGTGCCAGTAGTATAGGGACAGGGGGCCGGAGCAATCAGCCCCAGCATTTT. The chain employs TRBV19 and TRBJ1-5; 11 positions match TRBD1. J gave up 1 base and V 1 base, and 3 bases lay outside the gene matches. The V gene's germline CDR1 is LNHDA and CDR2 SQIVND (reference sequence). The CDR3 contains 17 residues. Variable domain in full (rest from reference TRBV19 and TRBJ1-5): DGGITQSPKYLFRKEGQNVTLSCEQNLNHDAMYWYRQDPGQGLRLIYYSQIVNDFQKGDIAEGYSVSREKKESFPLTVTSAQKNPTAFYLCASSIGTGGRSNQPQHFGDGTRLSIL.

The chain couples TRBV30 to TRBJ1-2, with D possibly being TRBD1 (6 bases). Germline values: CDR1 GTSNPN, CDR2 SVGIG (reference sequence). The length of the CDR3 is 20 residues. V shed 4 bases and J shed 4 bases, with 34 bases lying between them. DNA of the CDR3: TGTGCCTGGACCTCACACTCCCAGGCGTCCCGGGACATCAACTTCTATGGCTACACCTTC. Translation: CAWTSHSQASRDINFYGYTF. The entire variable domain, with the rest obtained from reference TRBV30 and TRBJ1-2, is as follows: SQTIHQWPATLVQPVGSPLSLECTVEGTSNPNLYWYRQAAGRGLQLLFYSVGIGQISSEVPQNLSASRPQDRQFILSSKKLLLSDSGFYLCAWTSHSQASRDINFYGYTFGSGTRLTVV.

The chain is built from TRBV10-1 and TRBJ2-1, with TRBD2 identical over 13 bases. CDR3 length equals 16 residues. Germline values: CDR1 WNHNN, CDR2 SYGVQD (reference sequence). V dropped 6 bases and J dropped 7; count of bases not matched to a gene: 9. The CDR3 nucleotides are TGCGCCAGCAGCCTCGGACTAGCGGGAGAGGGGAATGAGCAGTTCTTC. Protein sequence: CASSLGLAGEGNEQFF.

CDR3 bases: TGTGCCAGCAGCCCGCGGACAGGGAGTGGAAACACCATATATTTT. Amino acid sequence: CASSPRTGSGNTIYF. V gene TRBV9 combines with J gene TRBJ1-3, with 8 nucleotides matching TRBD1. Germline CDR1 SGDLS, CDR2 YYNGEE. V gave up 4 bases and J gave up 3 bases; unmatched junction bases: 6. The CDR3 runs to 15 residues.

V usage is TRBV2 and J usage is TRBJ2-7, with 7 bases matching TRBD1. Germline trimming cut 6 bases from V and 2 bases from J; bases unmatched to any gene: 10. Germline loops: CDR1 SNHLY, CDR2 FYNNEI. The CDR3 has 15 residues. The CDR3 loop is CASRFFTTGTYEQYF. Written as DNA, the CDR3 is TGTGCCAGCAGATTTTTCACGACAGGGACCTACGAGCAGTACTTC.

The chain combines TRBV9 with TRBJ2-7; D is perhaps TRBD1 or TRBD2 (5 bases each). Germline CDR1 reads SGDLS; CDR2 reads YYNGEE. The CDR3 sequence is 13 residues long. Trimming pared 7 bases from V and 0 bases from J, leaving 11 bases between. As DNA, the CDR3 is TGTGCCAGCTCCGGGACGGCCTCCTACGAGCAGTACTTC. This codes for CASSGTASYEQYF.

This clone has only one observation. The rearrangement joins TRBV19 to TRBJ1-5; TRBD1 is a possible D gene (5 bases). Trimming removed 2 bases at V and 3 bases at J, with 8 bases between. This CDR3 contains 14 residues. Germline V CDR1 and CDR2: LNHDA, SQIVND (reference sequence). The CDR3 nucleotides are TGTGCCAGTAGTATACAGGGCATCAATCAGCCCCAGCATTTT. Its protein is CASSIQGINQPQHF.

The chain is built from TRBV27 and TRBJ2-7; D might be TRBD1 (5 bases). Trimming pared 5 bases from V and 3 bases from J, leaving 20 bases between. This CDR3 region has 16 residues. The germline CDR1 and CDR2 sequences are MNHEY and SMNVEV (reference sequence). CDR3 DNA: TGTGCCAGCAGTACCCGCTCCTCAGGGCAGGTCTACGAGCAGTACTTC. Its translation is CASSTRSSGQVYEQYF.

The chain joins TRBV14 to TRBJ2-2; D possibly matches TRBD1 or TRBD2 (6 bases each). Germline CDR1 and CDR2: SGHDN and FVKESK. The length of the CDR3 is 14 residues. Trimming shortened V by 4 bases and J by 5 bases, and 11 bases separated the two germline ends. The CDR3 reads CASSRVGGTGELFF. CDR3 bases: TGTGCCAGCAGCCGCGTAGGGGGGACCGGGGAGCTGTTTTTT.